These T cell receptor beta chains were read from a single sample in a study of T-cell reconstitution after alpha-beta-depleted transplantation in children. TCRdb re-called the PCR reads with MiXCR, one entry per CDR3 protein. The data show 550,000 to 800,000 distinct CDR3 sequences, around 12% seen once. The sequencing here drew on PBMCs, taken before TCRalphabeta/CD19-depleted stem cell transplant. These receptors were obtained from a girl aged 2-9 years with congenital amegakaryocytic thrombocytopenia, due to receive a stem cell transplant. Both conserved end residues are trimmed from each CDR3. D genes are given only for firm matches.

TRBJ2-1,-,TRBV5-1,ASSFDISNEQF
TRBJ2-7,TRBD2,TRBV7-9,ASSLEDGLATYEQY
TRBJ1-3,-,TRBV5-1,ASSLWGNSGNTIY
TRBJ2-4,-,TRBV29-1,SVEDGKNIQY
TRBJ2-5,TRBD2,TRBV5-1,ASSSYIAGLETQY
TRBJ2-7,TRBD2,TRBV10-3,AISEWTSGIYEQY
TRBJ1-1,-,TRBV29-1,SVHGLMNTEAF
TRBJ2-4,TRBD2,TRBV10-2,ASRLAGRNIQY
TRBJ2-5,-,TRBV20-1,SARSRSTLQETQY
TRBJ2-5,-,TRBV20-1,SASRSHQETQY
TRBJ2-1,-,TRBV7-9,ASSPTPVHAGNEQF
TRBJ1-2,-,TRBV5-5,ASSLTGSLGYGYT
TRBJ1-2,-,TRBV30,AWNVGIAFYGYT
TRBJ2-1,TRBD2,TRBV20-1,CARGTSGRIDYNEQF